Below, 30 T cell receptor beta chains from the same sample are listed, as sequenced in a study of blood T cell repertoires in COVID-19. Only in-frame clones appear in the TCRdb table, and some are missing; sequencing was by immunoSEQ multiplex PCR. The table lists 180,000 or so clones, over 75% of them singletons. Sequencing was performed on peripheral blood. All receptors derive from a woman of 80 years or more with acute or convalescent COVID-19.

This clone came up once. CDR3 residues: CASSYEVTGELFF. The DNA for the CDR3 is TGTGCCAGCAGTTACGAGGTAACCGGGGAGCTGTTTTTT. V and J are TRBV12-3 or TRBV12-4 and TRBJ2-2; unclear D gene. This CDR3 has 13 residues. Trimming pared 4 bases from V and 5 bases from J, leaving 8 bases between.

The rearrangement links TRBV7-2 to TRBJ2-2; weak D call: TRBD2 (6 bases). The CDR3 is 16 residues long. V was cut by 1 base and J by 0 bases, with 9 bases left in between. From germline, CDR1 is SGHTA and CDR2 FQGNSA. CDR3 in DNA: TGTGCCAGCAGCTTAGACGGCGGGGCGAACACCGGGGAGCTGTTTTTT. Translated: CASSLDGGANTGELFF.

V and J are TRBV5-1 and TRBJ2-3; 7 bases fit TRBD1. Germline V gene lookup returns CDR1 SGHRS and CDR2 YFSETQ. The CDR3 spans 13 residues. The V segment lost 7 bases and the J segment 2 bases; nucleotides outside the gene matches: 4. The CDR3 sequence is CASADRATDTQYF. CDR3 sequence (DNA): TGCGCCAGCGCCGACAGGGCCACAGATACGCAGTATTTT.

This chain uses TRBV6-6 with TRBJ1-2; the D is unclear. Trimming cost V 2 bases and J 7 bases, with 11 bases left between them. CDR1 and CDR2 from the germline V gene are MNHNY and SVGAGI (reference sequence). The CDR3 covers 13 residues. The CDR3 sequence: CASSYQPGRGYTF. CDR3 nucleotides: TGTGCCAGCAGTTACCAACCCGGTCGTGGCTACACCTTC.

J is TRBJ2-1 and V is TRBV19; TRBD2 agrees at 14 bases. Germline V lookup: CDR1 LNHDA, CDR2 SQIVND (reference sequence). The CDR3 extends over 14 amino acids. The V and J ends lost 4 bases and 8 bases, in that order; junction bases with no gene match: 1. DNA for the CDR3: TGTGCCAGTAGTAGGACTAGCGGGAGGTATGAGCAGTTCTTC. As protein: CASSRTSGRYEQFF.

The chain recombines TRBV5-4 with TRBJ2-1, with 11 nucleotides matching TRBD2. The germline CDR1 and CDR2 sequences are SGHNT and YYREEE (reference sequence). The CDR3 loop spans 16 amino acids. V shed 4 bases and J 3 bases; nucleotides not matched to a gene: 6. The CDR3 bases are TGTGCCAGCAGCCGAAGCACTAGCGGGGGCTACAATGAGCAGTTCTTC. Translating it yields CASSRSTSGGYNEQFF.

V is TRBV12-2 and J is TRBJ2-5; the D call of TRBD1 is as the table states it, not checked on the DNA. TRBV12-2 counts as a pseudogene. This CDR3 contains 15 residues. DNA for the CDR3: TGTGCAAGTCGCTTGTGTCAGGGGCGCGGGGAGACCCAGTACTTC. Translating it yields CASRLCQGRGETQYF.

V and J are TRBV9 and TRBJ1-1, with D perhaps TRBD1 (6 bases). Deletions cut 0 bases from V and 3 bases from J, with 12 bases between. The germline CDR1 and CDR2 sequences are SGDLS and YYNGEE. The CDR3 runs to 15 residues. DNA for the CDR3: TGTGCCAGCAGCGTAGCTGCAGGGGCCTACACTGAAGCTTTCTTT. This translates into CASSVAAGAYTEAFF.

This chain uses TRBV6-2 or TRBV6-3 with TRBJ2-5; maybe TRBD2 (5 bases). V was shortened by 2 bases and J by 4 bases, with 14 bases between the two germline ends. Germline CDR1 and CDR2: MNHEY and SVGEGT. CDR3 length equals 15 residues. The CDR3 sequence is CASSYPYSGRETQYF. CDR3 coding DNA: TGTGCCAGCAGTTACCCGTACTCGGGGAGAGAGACCCAGTACTTC.

In this sample, this clone turned up once. The chain joins TRBV7-9 to TRBJ1-2; maybe TRBD1 (6 bases). This CDR3 is 14 amino acids long. Germline assignment: CDR1 SEHNR and CDR2 FQNEAQ (reference sequence). V shed 5 bases and J shed 5 bases, with 15 bases lying between them. CDR3 nucleotide sequence: TGTGCCAGCAGCCCCCCCCGGACAGCTTATGGCTACACCTTC. Its translation is CASSPPRTAYGYTF.

Remarks on this clone: This CDR3 is also generated by other DNA sequences in the sample. The chain links TRBV29-1 to TRBJ1-2; the match to TRBD1 covers 10 bases. The ends lost 3 bases at V and 2 bases at J; junction bases unmatched: 0. This CDR3 has 13 residues. Germline loops: CDR1 SQVTM, CDR2 ANQGSEA. CDR3 sequence reads: CSVEGQGNYGYTF. The CDR3 region has the DNA TGCAGCGTTGAGGGACAGGGGAACTATGGCTACACCTTC.

The chain has TRBV6-2 or TRBV6-3 and TRBJ1-1; no clear D. Trimming left V 2 bases short and J 0 bases short, with 13 bases between. The length of the CDR3 is 16 residues. Germline CDR1 is MNHEY and CDR2 is SVGEGT. DNA for the CDR3: TGTGCCAGCAGTTACCCCTGGAGACGGTTGAACACTGAAGCTTTCTTT. It is translated as CASSYPWRRLNTEAFF.

V is TRBV9 and J is TRBJ1-3; 7 nucleotides align to TRBD1. V lost 2 bases, J lost 3 bases, and 5 bases stayed unmatched. The CDR3 is 15 amino acids. The germline gives CDR1 SGDLS, CDR2 YYNGEE. The DNA of the CDR3 is TGTGCCAGCAGCGTCCCCGACAGGGATGGAAACACCATATATTTT. Its translation is CASSVPDRDGNTIYF.

The chain is built from TRBV5-4 and TRBJ2-7, with a weak D call TRBD2 (7 bases). The germline V and J ends were trimmed by 4 bases and 4 bases, with 15 bases remaining between them. The CDR3 covers 14 residues. The germline gives CDR1 SGHNT, CDR2 YYREEE (reference sequence). The CDR3 region is CASSKGGSPYEQYF. CDR3 sequence (DNA): TGTGCCAGCAGCAAGGGGGGGTCCCCGTACGAGCAGTACTTC.

V and J are TRBV6-2 or TRBV6-3 and TRBJ1-5, with D perhaps TRBD1 (5 bases). Germline V CDR1 and CDR2: MNHEY, SVGEGT. The length of the CDR3 is 15 residues. V gave up 5 bases and J gave up 10 bases, with 21 bases separating them. The CDR3 spells CASSLGRTLRYPQHF. CDR3 DNA sequence: TGTGCCAGCAGTCTGGGGCGGACGTTAAGGTATCCCCAGCATTTT.

V is TRBV27 and J is TRBJ2-5; a weak D match, TRBD2 (6 bases). The CDR3 loop spans 13 amino acids. V lost 6 bases and J lost 10, with 18 bases in between. Germline CDR1 reads MNHEY; CDR2 reads SMNVEV (reference sequence). The CDR3 is CASSRAGSSGQYF. The CDR3 DNA reads as TGTGCCAGCAGCCGGGCGGGGAGTAGTGGCCAGTACTTC.

The gene calls are TRBV12-3 or TRBV12-4 and TRBJ1-1; 7 nucleotides agree with TRBD1. The length of the CDR3 is 12 residues. J lost 8 bases, V lost 6 bases, and 6 bases had no gene match. The CDR3 DNA follows: TGTGCCAGCAGCTATCCAGGGGGGGAAGCTTTCTTT. Translation gives CASSYPGGEAFF.

The V call is TRBV5-1, the J call TRBJ2-2; D uncertain. V lost 4 bases to trimming and J lost 0 bases, with 4 bases between them. Germline V gives CDR1 SGHRS, CDR2 YFSETQ. The length of the CDR3 is 13 residues. The CDR3 coding sequence is TGCGCCAGCAGCCCCTCGAACACCGGGGAGCTGTTTTTT. It yields the protein CASSPSNTGELFF.

This CDR3 reads CASSQEGTGGAEAFF. For the CDR3, the DNA is TGCGCCAGCAGCCAAGAGGGTACGGGGGGGGCTGAAGCTTTCTTT. The genes are TRBV4-3 and TRBJ1-1, with a possible D match to TRBD1 (5 bases). Germline V gene data show CDR1 as LGHNA and CDR2 as YSLEER. The CDR3 spans 15 residues. V lost 0 bases to trimming and J lost 6 bases, with 14 bases between them.

The J gene is TRBJ1-2, the V gene TRBV28; 8 bases align to TRBD1. The V segment lost 6 bases and the J segment 2 bases; nucleotides outside the gene matches: 11. Germline CDR1 is MDHEN and CDR2 is SYDVKM. The CDR3 spans 16 residues. Here the CDR3 DNA reads TGTGCCAGCAGCCCCCGGCCAGGGGGCGCCAACTATGGCTACACCTTC. Its translation: CASSPRPGGANYGYTF.

There are a few counts of this clone. Other nucleotide sequences in the sample specify the same CDR3. This chain uses TRBV9 with TRBJ2-7; no clear D. Germline CDR1 reads SGDLS; CDR2 reads YYNGEE. Trimming cost V 0 bases and J 5 bases, with 9 bases left between them. There are 13 residues in the CDR3. CDR3 coding DNA: TGTGCCAGCAGCGTAGACGGGTCGGACGAGCAGTACTTC. It codes for CASSVDGSDEQYF. Full variable domain (remainder filled in from reference TRBV9 and TRBJ2-7): DSGVTQTPKHLITATGQRVTLRCSPRSGDLSVYWYQQSLDQGLQFLIQYYNGEERAKGNILERFSAQQFPDLHSELNLSSLELGDSALYFCASSVDGSDEQYFGPGTRLTVT.

The J gene is TRBJ2-7, the V gene TRBV6-5, with 11 bases that match TRBD1. J was trimmed by 5 bases and V by 6 bases; bases with no gene match: 3. This CDR3 spans 13 amino acids. The germline V gene encodes CDR1 MNHEY and CDR2 SVGAGI. CDR3 residues: CASRWTGGHEQYF. As DNA, the CDR3 is TGTGCCAGCAGATGGACAGGGGGCCACGAGCAGTACTTC.

The chain joins TRBV5-4 to TRBJ2-7, with D perhaps matching TRBD1 (6 bases). V was pared by 5 bases and J by 1 base, with 13 bases between. CDR1 is SGHNT and CDR2 is YYREEE in the germline V gene (reference sequence). CDR3 size: 14 residues. CDR3 bases: TGTGCCAGCAGAAACGAACAGGGTTCCTACGAGCAGTACTTC. It codes for CASRNEQGSYEQYF.

The rearrangement uses TRBV19 and TRBJ1-1; tentative D call: TRBD1 (5 bases). With 2 bases removed from V and 4 bases from J, the gap between germline ends came to 11 bases. The CDR3 is 14 amino acids. Germline lookup yields CDR1 LNHDA and CDR2 SQIVND (reference sequence). The CDR3 loop is CASSIPQVGTEAFF. The CDR3 DNA reads TGTGCCAGTAGTATACCACAGGTGGGCACTGAAGCTTTCTTT.

This clone was observed a few times. This chain links TRBV10-3 with TRBJ1-4; D may be TRBD1 (5 bases). Germline values: CDR1 ENHRY, CDR2 SYGVKD. Between the trimmed V and J ends, which lost 4 bases and 5 bases, there was a span of 14 bases. CDR3 length equals 15 residues. The CDR3 spells CAISASTGYNEKLFF. CDR3 sequence (DNA): TGTGCCATCAGTGCGTCCACAGGCTACAATGAAAAACTGTTTTTT.

This clone was found once. V gene TRBV24-1 combines with J gene TRBJ1-2; TRBD1 matches at 9 bases. The V and J ends lost 4 bases and 6 bases, in that order; junction bases with no gene match: 5. Per the germline V gene, CDR1 is KGHDR and CDR2 is SFDVKD. CDR3 length: 14 amino acids. The CDR3, as DNA: TGTGCCACCAGTGACCCCGGGACAGGGAATGGCTACACCTTC. It specifies CATSDPGTGNGYTF.

In this sample, this clone turned up a few times. This chain connects TRBV19 to TRBJ1-2; no definite D call. V lost 3 bases to trimming and J lost 7 bases, with 12 bases between them. The CDR3 totals 13 residues. The germline V gene has CDR1 LNHDA and CDR2 SQIVND (reference sequence). CDR3 residues: CASSIRTGGGYTF. DNA of the CDR3: TGTGCCAGTAGTATCCGGACGGGAGGTGGCTACACCTTC.

The rearrangement joins TRBV7-9 to TRBJ2-1; D call uncertain. V gave up 2 bases and J gave up 5 bases, with 7 bases separating them. This CDR3 has 13 residues. Germline V lookup: CDR1 SEHNR, CDR2 FQNEAQ (reference sequence). CDR3 sequence: CASSLLRDNEQFF. Written as DNA, the CDR3 is TGTGCCAGCAGCTTATTGCGCGACAATGAGCAGTTCTTC.

This chain connects TRBV19 to TRBJ2-1; TRBD1 might be the D (5 bases). Germline V lookup: CDR1 LNHDA, CDR2 SQIVND (reference sequence). V lost 6 bases to trimming and J lost 2 bases, with 8 bases between them. The CDR3 covers 13 residues. In nucleotides, the CDR3 is TGTGCCAGTAGCCAGGGCACCTACAATGAGCAGTTCTTC. It translates to CASSQGTYNEQFF. Looking up the rest from reference TRBV19 and TRBJ2-1 gives the full variable domain: DGGITQSPKYLFRKEGQNVTLSCEQNLNHDAMYWYRQDPGQGLRLIYYSQIVNDFQKGDIAEGYSVSREKKESFPLTVTSAQKNPTAFYLCASSQGTYNEQFFGPGTRLTVL.

This clone was seen more than once but under ten times. J is TRBJ1-2 and V is TRBV3-1 (or the pseudogene TRBV3-2); D is unresolved. The CDR3 runs to 16 residues. Germline V gene lookup returns CDR1 LGHDT and CDR2 YNNKEL (reference sequence). The V gene lost 0 bases and the J gene lost 0 bases, with 11 bases spanning the gap. DNA for the CDR3: TGTGCCAGCAGCCAAGATATTGGCAGTTCTAACTATGGCTACACCTTC. Its protein product is CASSQDIGSSNYGYTF.